One and the same sample provided the 17 T cell receptor beta chains below, sequenced in a study of patients and donors after allogeneic stem cell transplantation. TCRdb called the RT-PCR reads again in MiXCR, with one record for every CDR3 protein. The sample lists roughly 960,000 distinct CDR3 sequences; more than 15% were seen once. Sequenced sample: blood, either unsorted or a sorted T cell fraction (not recorded which). These receptors all come from a human donor who was either an allogeneic HSCT recipient or a stem cell or donor lymphocyte infusion donor (not recorded which). It is not recorded whose cells these are; they may come from a transplant donor.

This clonotype showed up many times. The chain uses TRBV10-3 and TRBJ2-1; 7 nucleotides agree with TRBD1. V shed 8 bases, J shed 1 base, and the junction held 2 bases outside the gene matches. CDR1 is ENHRY and CDR2 is SYGVKD in the germline V gene. The CDR3 extends over 13 amino acids. The CDR3 nucleotides read TGTGCCATCCGGGACAGTTCCTACAATGAGCAGTTCTTC. Translating it yields CAIRDSSYNEQFF.

The V and J genes are TRBV27 and TRBJ1-5, with D perhaps TRBD1 (6 bases). V lost 1 base, J lost 4 bases, and 8 bases lay in between. The V gene's germline CDR1 is MNHEY and CDR2 SMNVEV (reference sequence). The CDR3 length is 14 residues. The CDR3 region is CASSLWQGNQPQHF. The CDR3 nucleotides read TGTGCCAGCAGTTTATGGCAGGGGAATCAGCCCCAGCATTTT.

A few counts support this clonotype. The chain recombines TRBV6-6 with TRBJ2-3; D might be TRBD2 (5 bases). The length of the CDR3 is 13 residues. V gave up 7 bases and J gave up 2 bases, with 10 bases separating them. Germline V gene data show CDR1 as MNHNY and CDR2 as SVGAGI (reference sequence). In DNA form, the CDR3 reads TGTGCCAGCACCAAGGACTTCACAGATACGCAGTATTTT. This sequence encodes CASTKDFTDTQYF.

This clonotype was counted only a few times. The rearrangement uses TRBV20-1 and TRBJ2-5, with TRBD1 matching over 9 bases. V was pared by 5 bases and J by 5 bases, with 9 bases of the junction left unmatched. This CDR3 is built from 14 residues. The germline V gene encodes CDR1 DFQATT and CDR2 SNEGSKA (reference sequence). CDR3 amino acids: CSAGPGQGQETQYF. The CDR3 DNA is TGCAGTGCTGGACCGGGACAGGGTCAGGAGACCCAGTACTTC.

The chain is built from TRBV5-1 and TRBJ1-2; D is perhaps TRBD1 (6 bases). The CDR3 length is 14 residues. Trimming stripped 6 bases from V and 2 bases from J, with 14 bases between. The germline V gene encodes CDR1 SGHRS and CDR2 YFSETQ. This CDR3 is CASKIAGENYGYTF. Here the CDR3 DNA reads TGCGCCAGCAAAATTGCAGGGGAGAACTATGGCTACACCTTC.

Many counts were recorded for this clonotype. The J gene is TRBJ1-1, the V gene TRBV12-3 or TRBV12-4; D gene uncertain. V was shortened by 6 bases and J by 3 bases, with 14 bases between the two germline ends. The CDR3 is 14 residues long. The chain's CDR3 is CASSELPGDTEAFF. CDR3 nucleotide sequence: TGTGCCAGCAGCGAATTACCCGGGGACACTGAAGCTTTCTTT.

The rearrangement links TRBV7-2 to TRBJ2-7; unclear D gene. Germline-derived CDR1 and CDR2 are SGHTA and FQGNSA. The CDR3 extends over 15 amino acids. V lost 5 bases and J lost 0, with 14 bases in between. CDR3 region: CASSITRSPSYEQYF. DNA for the CDR3: TGTGCCAGCAGCATCACCAGGAGCCCCTCCTACGAGCAGTACTTC.

This clonotype was found a few times. This chain uses TRBV2 with TRBJ1-1; D is ambiguous. CDR1 is SNHLY, CDR2 FYNNEI, per germline. Trimming removed 4 bases from V and 0 bases from J, with 6 bases in between. CDR3 length equals 13 residues. The CDR3 here is CASSGTMNTEAFF. CDR3 DNA: TGTGCCAGCAGTGGCACCATGAACACTGAAGCTTTCTTT.

The gene calls are TRBV12-3 or TRBV12-4 and TRBJ1-6; a weak D match, TRBD1 (6 bases). Trimming cost V 4 bases and J 9 bases, with 16 bases left between them. The CDR3 is made up of 15 amino acids. This chain's CDR3 is CASSWGQGEGSPLHF. The CDR3 DNA is TGTGCCAGCAGTTGGGGGCAGGGTGAGGGTTCACCCCTCCACTTT.

V is TRBV2 and J is TRBJ2-1; 12 bases are a match to TRBD1. This CDR3 spans 14 amino acids. The V gene's germline CDR1 is SNHLY and CDR2 FYNNEI. Trimming removed 5 bases from V and 8 bases from J; junction bases left unmatched: 4. This chain's CDR3 is CASSWDRGLDEQFF. CDR3 sequence (DNA): TGTGCCAGCAGTTGGGACAGGGGGCTCGATGAGCAGTTCTTC.

Ten or more counts support this clonotype. The genes are TRBV9 and TRBJ2-1; D is uncertain. This CDR3 has 10 amino acids. Looked up from germline, CDR1 is SGDLS and CDR2 is YYNGEE. V gave up 3 bases and J gave up 7 bases, with 2 bases separating them. The CDR3 DNA is TGTGCCAGCAGCGGGAATGAGCAGTTCTTC. Its protein product is CASSGNEQFF.

This chain joins TRBV5-1 and TRBJ2-7; 10 nucleotides match TRBD2. CDR3 length: 16 amino acids. The V gene end was trimmed by 0 bases and the J gene end by 3 bases; junction bases not matched to a gene: 6. Germline loops: CDR1 SGHRS, CDR2 YFSETQ. The CDR3, as DNA: TGCGCCAGCAGCTTGGCGGCTAGCGGGGGCTTCTACGAGCAGTACTTC. Translation: CASSLAASGGFYEQYF.

This clonotype was counted at least ten times. The V gene is TRBV20-1, the J gene TRBJ1-3; 7 bases fit TRBD1. Trimming removed 3 bases from V and 1 base from J; junction bases left unmatched: 15. The CDR3 consists of 18 residues. Germline V gene lookup returns CDR1 DFQATT and CDR2 SNEGSKA (reference sequence). CDR3 sequence reads: CSASLGRTGLFSGNTIYF. The DNA for the CDR3 is TGCAGTGCTAGTTTGGGGAGGACAGGCCTCTTTTCTGGAAACACCATATATTTT.

This rearrangement joins TRBV3-1 to TRBJ2-1; TRBD2 agrees at 10 bases. The CDR3 consists of 21 residues. V shed 1 base, J shed 1 base, and the junction held 16 bases outside the gene matches. Germline assignment: CDR1 LGHDT and CDR2 YNNKEL (reference sequence). In nucleotides, the CDR3 is TGTGCCAGCAGCCAAGCCCGTTCTAGCGGGAGCCGACGGAGGTCCTACAATGAGCAGTTCTTC. Protein product: CASSQARSSGSRRRSYNEQFF.

This clonotype occurred a few times. The chain combines TRBV7-2 with TRBJ2-1, with D maybe TRBD1 (6 bases). The CDR3 extends over 17 amino acids. CDR1 and CDR2 from the germline V gene are SGHTA and FQGNSA. Trimming removed 2 bases at V and 3 bases at J, with 17 bases between. CDR3 nucleotide sequence: TGTGCCAGCAGCTTACAGGGGACCCAGCAATTCTACAATGAGCAGTTCTTC. The encoded protein is CASSLQGTQQFYNEQFF.

This clonotype was detected ten times or more. The chain has TRBV12-3 or TRBV12-4 and TRBJ2-3; D is perhaps TRBD1 (6 bases). Trimming shortened V by 5 bases and J by 2 bases, and 17 bases separated the two germline ends. CDR3 length equals 16 residues. For the CDR3, the DNA is TGTGCCAGCAGTCCCTACTACAGGGAACTCACAGATACGCAGTATTTT. It specifies CASSPYYRELTDTQYF.

This clonotype turned up a few times. The V call is TRBV29-1, the J call TRBJ1-2, with D unclear. Trimming removed 3 bases at V and 2 bases at J, with 7 bases between. The CDR3 sequence is 12 residues long. The germline V gene has CDR1 SQVTM and CDR2 ANQGSEA. As DNA, the CDR3 is TGCAGCGTTGACCCCCCAAACTATGGCTACACCTTC. It encodes CSVDPPNYGYTF.